The next 24 T cell receptor beta chains were all read from a single sample in a study of HIV-infected patients and healthy controls. No cell fractionation was done, so the repertoire covers all unsorted peripheral blood T cells. Reverse transcription used approximately 500 ng RNA and constant-region primers for alpha and beta. Separate chain-specific third strand synthesis with multiplexing indices produced the alpha and beta libraries. MiXCR, run by TCRdb on the 5' RACE reads, gives a single entry per CDR3 protein. The table includes tens of thousands of distinct CDR3 sequences, 8.5% to 9% detected once. The sample consisted of blood. The receptors shown here come from an adult in good health.

This clonotype was observed once. The junction departs from germline at one end; a sequencing error may be responsible. V gene TRBV2 combines with J gene TRBJ1-1, with D possibly TRBD1 on 6 matching bases. The germline CDR1 and CDR2 sequences are SNHLY and FYNNEI. The CDR3 is 13 amino acids. CDR3 protein: CASSVRGYTETFF. The CDR3 nucleotides are TGTGCCAGCAGTGTCAGGGGATACACTGAAACTTTCTTT.

This clonotype was seen ten or more times. This chain links TRBV29-1 with TRBJ1-5; D is undetermined. From germline, CDR1 is SQVTM and CDR2 ANQGSEA. The CDR3 extends over 16 amino acids. V dropped 6 bases and J dropped 6 bases, with 24 bases sitting between them. CDR3 coding DNA: TGCAGCGTAATTGAAGGAGTCGACTTATGGGGTCAGCCCCAGCATTTT. Translation: CSVIEGVDLWGQPQHF. Using reference TRBV29-1 and TRBJ1-5 for the parts outside the CDR3, the full variable domain is SAVISQKPSRDICQRGTSLTIQCQVDSQVTMMFWYRQQPGQSLTLIATANQGSEATYESGFVIDKFPISRPNLTFSTLTVSNMSPEDSSIYLCSVIEGVDLWGQPQHFGDGTRLSIL.

This clonotype has at least ten counts. The rearrangement uses TRBV6-6 and TRBJ1-1; D uncertain. Trimming cost V 5 bases and J 3 bases, with 4 bases left between them. Germline CDR1 and CDR2: MNHNY and SVGAGI (reference sequence). This CDR3 spans 11 amino acids. The chain's CDR3 is CASSIYTEAFF. CDR3 nucleotide sequence: TGTGCCAGCAGTATCTACACTGAAGCTTTCTTT.

This clonotype came up many times. The chain is built from TRBV11-3 and TRBJ2-5, with 8 nucleotides matching TRBD2. This CDR3 has 13 amino acids. Trimming at V came to 5 bases and at J to 3 bases, leaving 2 bases not matched to a gene. Germline CDR1 reads SGHNT; CDR2 reads YENEEA. This CDR3 reads CASSKLAEETQYF. The DNA for the CDR3 is TGTGCCAGCAGCAAACTAGCGGAAGAGACCCAGTACTTC.

The CDR3 bases are TGTGCCAGCAGTTCATCGGGGTCTGACATTCAGTACTTC. This encodes CASSSSGSDIQYF. This chain uses TRBV12-3 or TRBV12-4 with TRBJ2-4, with TRBD2 as a possible D gene (5 bases). V lost 4 bases and J 8 bases, leaving 12 bases between the germline ends. CDR3 length: 13 amino acids.

Many counts were recorded for this clonotype. DNA for the CDR3: TGTGCTAGTGGTTTGGTACGGGGGGATACGCAGTATTTT. Protein product: CASGLVRGDTQYF. This sequence joins TRBV12-5 and TRBJ2-3, with D maybe TRBD2 (6 bases). This CDR3 has 13 residues. Germline V gene data show CDR1 as LGHNT and CDR2 as FRNRAP. The V end was cut by 0 bases, the J end by 6 bases, with 7 bases between.

Ten or more counts support this clonotype. V and J are TRBV19 and TRBJ2-1; D perhaps matches TRBD1 (6 bases). V was clipped by 7 bases and J by 3 bases, with 13 bases between them. The CDR3 runs 14 residues. The germline V gene encodes CDR1 LNHDA and CDR2 SQIVND (reference sequence). CDR3 residues: CASTPLDSYNEQFF. The CDR3 DNA reads as TGTGCCAGTACGCCCTTGGACAGCTACAATGAGCAGTTCTTC.

This sequence joins TRBV27 and TRBJ2-4; 7 bases line up with TRBD1. The J segment lost 1 base and the V segment lost 5 bases, leaving 2 bases of the junction unmatched. This CDR3 region has 14 residues. Germline V lookup: CDR1 MNHEY, CDR2 SMNVEV (reference sequence). The CDR3 sequence: CASSRDSAKNIQYF. As DNA, the CDR3 is TGTGCCAGCAGTCGGGACAGCGCCAAAAACATTCAGTACTTC.

This clonotype showed up many times. The chain carries TRBV11-2 and TRBJ1-2, with 9 bases lining up with TRBD1. The V gene end was trimmed by 4 bases and the J gene end by 8 bases; junction bases not matched to a gene: 8. From germline, CDR1 is SGHAT and CDR2 FQNNGV. This CDR3 region has 14 residues. The DNA of the CDR3 is TGTGCCAGCAGCTCTTATATACAGGGGGCGGGCTACACCTTC. Its protein is CASSSYIQGAGYTF.

This clonotype was seen at least ten times. The chain has TRBV6-2 or TRBV6-3 and TRBJ2-3; D is unresolved. Germline assignment: CDR1 MNHEY and CDR2 SVGEGT. Trimming cost V 0 bases and J 4 bases, with 14 bases left between them. The CDR3 is 16 amino acids. CDR3 nucleotide sequence: TGTGCCAGCAGTTACTCGACATCCCAGCAGTCAGATACGCAGTATTTT. As protein: CASSYSTSQQSDTQYF.

This clonotype was detected many times. V is TRBV3-1 and J is TRBJ1-5; 8 bases agree with TRBD1. The junction had 7 bases not matched to a gene; V was cut back by 6 bases and J by 9 bases. CDR3 length equals 13 residues. Germline loops: CDR1 LGHDT, CDR2 YNNKEL (reference sequence). The DNA of the CDR3 is TGTGCCAGCAGTCCAGGGGGCGGGGGGCCCCAGCATTTT. It specifies CASSPGGGGPQHF.

In this sample, this clonotype is medium-sized. V usage is TRBV29-1 and J usage is TRBJ2-5, with D unresolved. V gave up 6 bases and J gave up 5 bases, with 19 bases separating them. Germline V lookup: CDR1 SQVTM, CDR2 ANQGSEA. CDR3 size: 14 residues. This CDR3 reads CSVAGQLTRETQYF. DNA of the CDR3: TGCAGCGTGGCCGGCCAGCTGACGAGGGAGACCCAGTACTTC.

The rearrangement joins TRBV11-2 to TRBJ2-5; no reliable D call. Per germline, CDR1 SGHAT and CDR2 FQNNGV. Trimming took off 5 bases at V and 4 bases at J, with 14 bases between the two ends. The CDR3 totals 14 residues. CDR3 DNA sequence: TGTGCCAGCAGCCCGGCCCCTTGGGGAGAGACCCAGTACTTC. Translated, it gives CASSPAPWGETQYF.

This clonotype showed up many times. CDR3 loop: CASSSPGGNTEAFF. CDR3 in DNA: TGTGCCAGCAGTTCCCCCGGCGGGAACACTGAAGCTTTCTTT. The chain recombines TRBV27 with TRBJ1-1, with unresolved D. Deletions cut 4 bases from V and 1 base from J, with 10 bases between. The CDR3 has 14 residues. Looked up from germline, CDR1 is MNHEY and CDR2 is SMNVEV (reference sequence).

This clonotype was observed at least ten times. The J gene is TRBJ1-1, the V gene TRBV7-9; D is unclear. The CDR3 has 15 residues. The V end was cut by 0 bases, the J end by 0 bases, with 8 bases between. CDR1 SEHNR and CDR2 FQNEAQ come from the germline V gene (reference sequence). The CDR3, as DNA: TGTGCCAGCAGCTTAGCGTGGGCAATGAACACTGAAGCTTTCTTT. Translating gives CASSLAWAMNTEAFF.

This clonotype was found many times. This sequence joins TRBV12-5 and TRBJ2-3; 8 nucleotides line up with TRBD2. The CDR3 runs to 16 residues. Germline loops: CDR1 LGHNT, CDR2 FRNRAP. V gave up 1 base and J gave up 3 bases; unmatched junction bases: 6. The CDR3 loop reads CASGLDRGGGTDTQYF. Here the CDR3 DNA reads TGTGCTAGTGGTTTGGACCGGGGGGGCGGAACAGATACGCAGTATTTT.

The CDR3 DNA follows: TGTGCCAGCAGCTTGGGTCCAGGGGCCTACGAGCAGTACTTC. Its translation: CASSLGPGAYEQYF. The chain combines TRBV5-4 with TRBJ2-7, with D possibly matching TRBD1 (6 bases). CDR3 length equals 14 residues. With 0 bases removed from V and 2 bases from J, the gap between germline ends came to 9 bases. The germline gives CDR1 SGHNT, CDR2 YYREEE (reference sequence). The whole variable domain, filled in from reference TRBV5-4 and TRBJ2-7, reads ETGVTQSPTHLIKTRGQQVTLRCSSQSGHNTVSWYQQALGQGPQFIFQYYREEENGRGNFPPRFSGLQFPNYSSELNVNALELDDSALYLCASSLGPGAYEQYFGPGTRLTVT.

This clonotype was seen many times. The J gene is TRBJ2-7, the V gene TRBV20-1; D is tentatively TRBD1 or TRBD2 (7 bases each). Germline CDR1 is DFQATT and CDR2 is SNEGSKA (reference sequence). Trimming removed 6 bases from V and 1 base from J, with 19 bases in between. This CDR3 comprises 15 residues. The CDR3 spells CSARSGDSNSYEQYF. The CDR3 DNA follows: TGCAGTGCCCGAAGCGGGGACAGTAATTCCTACGAGCAGTACTTC.

This clonotype was observed many times. V and J are TRBV5-1 and TRBJ2-3; no clear D. The length of the CDR3 is 13 residues. Per the germline V gene, CDR1 is SGHRS and CDR2 is YFSETQ. V lost 2 bases and J 5 bases, leaving 9 bases between the germline ends. This CDR3 reads CASSFRLRDTQYF. CDR3 DNA: TGCGCCAGCAGCTTCCGCCTGCGAGATACGCAGTATTTT.

In this sample, this clonotype turned up many times. This chain connects TRBV20-1 to TRBJ1-1; 9 bases match TRBD1. The V gene end was trimmed by 6 bases and the J gene end by 1 base; junction bases not matched to a gene: 9. The CDR3 is made up of 15 amino acids. Per the germline V gene, CDR1 is DFQATT and CDR2 is SNEGSKA (reference sequence). The CDR3 loop is CSARRDRASNTEAFF. For the CDR3, the DNA is TGCAGTGCGCGCCGGGACAGGGCCTCGAACACTGAAGCTTTCTTT.

Only a few counts were recorded for this clonotype. V is TRBV29-1 and J is TRBJ1-1; D is unresolved. CDR1 and CDR2 from the germline V gene are SQVTM and ANQGSEA. The CDR3 is 14 amino acids. Trimming left V 0 bases short and J 1 base short, with 9 bases between. The CDR3 here is CSVEDRASNTEAFF. DNA for the CDR3: TGCAGCGTTGAAGATAGGGCCTCGAACACTGAAGCTTTCTTT.

The genes are TRBV7-9 and TRBJ2-1, with D perhaps TRBD1 (6 bases). Trimming took 4 bases from V and 8 from J, leaving 18 bases between them. CDR1 and CDR2 from the germline V gene are SEHNR and FQNEAQ (reference sequence). The CDR3 runs to 15 residues. The chain's CDR3 is CASSSPGPGAYEQFF. CDR3 sequence (DNA): TGTGCCAGCAGCTCACCCGGACCAGGGGCGTATGAGCAGTTCTTC.

For this clonotype: Compared with germline, one end of the junction differs, possibly owing to a read error. This sequence joins TRBV28 and TRBJ2-1, with 9 positions matching TRBD2. This CDR3 contains 19 residues. The V gene's germline CDR1 is MDHEN and CDR2 SYDVKM. CDR3 sequence (DNA): TGTGCCAGCAGTCCGCCAGAGGGCGGGGGGGCCTGGAATTTACCCTGGAACGTATTC. It yields the protein CASSPPEGGGAWNLPWNVF.

This clonotype was recorded a few times. The chain carries TRBV21-1 and TRBJ1-6; the table's D call, TRBD1, has no DNA check behind it. TRBV21-1 is shown as a pseudogene. This CDR3 contains 16 residues. Written as DNA, the CDR3 is TGTGCCAGCAGCAACGTTGGGGACAGGGGATATTCACCCCTCCACTTT. Its translation: CASSNVGDRGYSPLHF.